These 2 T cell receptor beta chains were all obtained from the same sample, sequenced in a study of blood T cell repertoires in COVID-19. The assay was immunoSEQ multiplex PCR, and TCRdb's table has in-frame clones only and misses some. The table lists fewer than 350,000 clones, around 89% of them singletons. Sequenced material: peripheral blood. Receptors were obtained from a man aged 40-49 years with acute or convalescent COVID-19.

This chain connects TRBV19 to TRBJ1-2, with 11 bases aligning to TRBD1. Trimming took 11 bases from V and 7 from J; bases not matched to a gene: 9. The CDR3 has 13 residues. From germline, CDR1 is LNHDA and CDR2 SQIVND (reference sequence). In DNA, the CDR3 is TGTGCCTCCGCGGACAGGGGGCTCTCTGGCTACACCTTC. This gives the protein CASADRGLSGYTF.

The CDR3 protein is CASAWDRDYEQYF. In DNA, the CDR3 is TGTGCCAGCGCTTGGGACAGAGACTACGAGCAGTACTTC. The chain joins TRBV6-5 to TRBJ2-7; 7 bases fit TRBD1. This CDR3 spans 13 amino acids. Germline CDR1 reads MNHEY; CDR2 reads SVGAGI. The J segment lost 3 bases and the V segment lost 8 bases, leaving 7 bases of the junction unmatched.